What follows are 24 T cell receptor beta chains derived from one specimen sequenced in a study of T cell changes during pregnancy in multiple sclerosis. Method: immunoSEQ multiplex PCR; TCRdb's copy keeps in-frame clones and lacks some. The data contain over 70,000 clones, around 94% of them singletons. The input for sequencing was peripheral blood, taken in the third trimester of pregnancy. The receptors stem from a female donor with multiple sclerosis, enrolled in a pregnancy study.

The J gene is TRBJ1-2, the V gene TRBV19, with D possibly TRBD1 on 5 matching bases. V was clipped by 3 bases and J by 4 bases, with 12 bases between them. There are 14 residues in the CDR3. Germline CDR1 and CDR2: LNHDA and SQIVND (reference sequence). In nucleotides, the CDR3 is TGTGCCAGTAGTATGCAGGGCTCACGCTATGGCTACACCTTC. This translates into CASSMQGSRYGYTF.

The genes are TRBV5-1 and TRBJ1-1; D remains ambiguous. Germline V gives CDR1 SGHRS, CDR2 YFSETQ. The CDR3 is 16 amino acids. The V end was cut by 0 bases, the J end by 0 bases, with 12 bases between. CDR3 residues: CASSLAGNHLNTEAFF. The CDR3 DNA follows: TGCGCCAGCAGCTTGGCCGGGAATCACCTGAACACTGAAGCTTTCTTT.

CDR3 amino acids: CASSRVGGEAFF. The CDR3 nucleotides read TGTGCCAGCAGTCGTGTCGGGGGTGAAGCTTTCTTT. This chain links TRBV28 with TRBJ1-1; D is possibly TRBD1 (5 bases). CDR3 length: 12 residues. Germline V gives CDR1 MDHEN, CDR2 SYDVKM. V was shortened by 5 bases and J by 7 bases, with 11 bases between the two germline ends.

CDR3 nucleotide sequence: TGTGCCAGCTCCCCGAATCACGTTACCGGGATACACTATGGCTACACCTTC. It codes for CASSPNHVTGIHYGYTF. The chain has TRBV18 and TRBJ1-2, with D uncertain. CDR3 size: 17 residues. Trimming removed 6 bases at V and 3 bases at J, with 23 bases between. Germline V lookup: CDR1 KGHSH, CDR2 LQKENI.

The chain employs TRBV19 and TRBJ2-7, with 9 bases identical to TRBD2. This CDR3 comprises 12 residues. The germline gives CDR1 LNHDA, CDR2 SQIVND (reference sequence). Trimming at V came to 3 bases and at J to 7 bases, leaving 1 base not matched to a gene. In nucleotides, the CDR3 is TGTGCCAGTAGTATGCGGGAGGGGGAGCAGTACTTC. Its protein is CASSMREGEQYF.

The J gene is TRBJ2-7, the V gene TRBV18; TRBD2 matches 9 bases. Per germline, CDR1 KGHSH and CDR2 LQKENI. V lost 3 bases to trimming and J lost 2 bases; unmatched junction nucleotides: 5. The CDR3 contains 15 residues. For the CDR3, the DNA is TGTGCCAGCTCACCCTCCCGACTAGCGGCCTACGAGCAGTACTTC. It translates to CASSPSRLAAYEQYF.

The genes are TRBV7-9 and TRBJ1-2, with D maybe TRBD1 (5 bases). CDR3 length equals 15 residues. CDR1 and CDR2 from the germline V gene are SEHNR and FQNEAQ (reference sequence). The V and J ends lost 0 bases and 6 bases respectively, with 14 bases between them. This CDR3 reads CASSLAGGGTNGYTF. CDR3 DNA sequence: TGTGCCAGCAGCTTAGCGGGCGGGGGTACCAATGGCTACACCTTC.

The rearrangement uses TRBV5-1 and TRBJ2-7, with 10 positions matching TRBD2. This CDR3 spans 14 amino acids. In germline, CDR1 is SGHRS, CDR2 YFSETQ. The junction had 0 bases not matched to a gene; V was cut back by 1 base and J by 2 bases. The CDR3 region is CASSLTSGTYEQYF. Written as DNA, the CDR3 is TGCGCCAGCAGCTTGACTAGCGGGACCTACGAGCAGTACTTC.

The chain uses TRBV7-9 and TRBJ2-1; D gene ambiguous. The CDR3 extends over 14 amino acids. Trimming removed 5 bases at V and 3 bases at J, with 11 bases between. Germline V lookup: CDR1 SEHNR, CDR2 FQNEAQ (reference sequence). This CDR3 reads CASSPSPSYNEQFF. The CDR3 nucleotides read TGTGCCAGCAGCCCCTCCCCCAGCTACAATGAGCAGTTCTTC.

The chain links TRBV5-6 to TRBJ2-1; possibly TRBD2 for D (5 bases). The CDR3 spans 15 residues. Germline V CDR1 and CDR2: SGHDT, YYEEEE. Trimming took 0 bases from V and 4 from J, leaving 11 bases between them. CDR3: CASSLGSGKYNEQFF. The DNA for the CDR3 is TGTGCCAGCAGCTTGGGGAGCGGAAAATACAATGAGCAGTTCTTC.

This chain's CDR3 is CASSRTSDYGYTF. CDR3 DNA sequence: TGCGCCAGCAGCCGGACATCCGACTATGGCTACACCTTC. J is TRBJ1-2 and V is TRBV5-1; perhaps TRBD1 as D (5 bases). Looked up from germline, CDR1 is SGHRS and CDR2 is YFSETQ. The CDR3 covers 13 residues. The V gene lost 4 bases and the J gene lost 3 bases, with 10 bases spanning the gap.

The chain couples TRBV6-1 to TRBJ1-3; no reliable D call. The CDR3 sequence is 12 residues long. Germline V CDR1 and CDR2: MNHNS, SASEGT. Trimming took 10 bases from V and 0 from J, leaving 7 bases between them. The CDR3 nucleotides are TGTGCCACCCCTTCCTCTGGAAACACCATATATTTT. Translating it yields CATPSSGNTIYF.

V gene TRBV28 combines with J gene TRBJ2-1, with D maybe TRBD2 (5 bases). The V gene's germline CDR1 is MDHEN and CDR2 SYDVKM. The CDR3 consists of 15 residues. V lost 2 bases and J lost 9, with 17 bases in between. The CDR3 DNA sequence: TGTGCCAGCAGTTTAGGTAGCAGCCCCCGGGGTGAGCAGTTCTTC. Its protein is CASSLGSSPRGEQFF.

The rearrangement links TRBV7-9 to TRBJ1-2, with D maybe TRBD1 (5 bases). Per the germline V gene, CDR1 is SEHNR and CDR2 is FQNEAQ (reference sequence). The CDR3 runs 15 residues. The V and J ends lost 2 bases and 4 bases respectively, with 14 bases between them. CDR3 nucleotides: TGTGCCAGCAGCTTACAGGGCCTCCCCTTCTATGGCTACACCTTC. Translated: CASSLQGLPFYGYTF.

The chain uses TRBV18 and TRBJ2-5, with 9 bases that match TRBD2. The J call may be mistaken, given a closer DNA end match to TRBJ2-7. This CDR3 has 17 residues. Germline V gene lookup returns CDR1 KGHSH and CDR2 LQKENI. DNA of the CDR3: TGTGCCAGCTCACCGTCACTTTGGCGGGAGGGCCTTGACGAGCAGTACTTC. Protein: CASSPSLWREGLDEQYF.

The chain has TRBV5-4 and TRBJ1-1; a weak D match, TRBD1 (5 bases). This CDR3 spans 13 amino acids. Germline assignment: CDR1 SGHNT and CDR2 YYREEE (reference sequence). V lost 1 base and J 7 bases, leaving 11 bases between the germline ends. CDR3 DNA sequence: TGTGCCAGCAGCTTGAGGGGCGGAAATGAAGCTTTCTTT. Encoded protein: CASSLRGGNEAFF. Looking up the rest from reference TRBV5-4 and TRBJ1-1 gives the full variable domain: ETGVTQSPTHLIKTRGQQVTLRCSSQSGHNTVSWYQQALGQGPQFIFQYYREEENGRGNFPPRFSGLQFPNYSSELNVNALELDDSALYLCASSLRGGNEAFFGQGTRLTVV.

The genes are TRBV5-1 and TRBJ2-1; 8 bases line up with TRBD2. J lost 2 bases, V lost 6 bases, and 4 bases had no gene match. CDR1 is SGHRS and CDR2 is YFSETQ in the germline V gene. This CDR3 comprises 14 residues. CDR3 bases: TGCGCCAGCACCATAGCGGGACCCTACAATGAGCAGTTCTTC. Translating gives CASTIAGPYNEQFF.

V gene TRBV27 combines with J gene TRBJ2-5; 8 bases fit TRBD2. Looked up from germline, CDR1 is MNHEY and CDR2 is SMNVEV (reference sequence). With 0 bases clipped from V and 3 bases from J, the junction kept 6 bases outside the gene matches. The CDR3 sequence is 16 residues long. DNA of the CDR3: TGTGCCAGCAGTTTATCTGGTAGCGGGACGAAAGAGACCCAGTACTTC. Translated, it gives CASSLSGSGTKETQYF.

The rearrangement joins TRBV19 to TRBJ2-2; 7 bases are shared with TRBD1. Germline CDR1 and CDR2: LNHDA and SQIVND (reference sequence). V lost 4 bases to trimming and J lost 4 bases; unmatched junction nucleotides: 9. CDR3 length: 16 residues. The CDR3: CASSNRGQIVTGELFF. The CDR3 DNA follows: TGTGCCAGTAGTAATAGGGGACAGATAGTCACCGGGGAGCTGTTTTTT.

The chain employs TRBV19 and TRBJ2-7, with 13 bases identical to TRBD2. The germline V gene has CDR1 LNHDA and CDR2 SQIVND (reference sequence). Trimming removed 4 bases from V and 6 bases from J; junction bases left unmatched: 9. The length of the CDR3 is 16 residues. The CDR3 loop reads CASSTQTSGRASEQYF. The CDR3 DNA is TGTGCCAGTAGTACCCAAACTAGCGGGAGGGCCTCCGAGCAGTACTTC.

The V call is TRBV11-2, the J call TRBJ2-2; TRBD2 aligns across 13 bases. V lost 8 bases to trimming and J lost 8 bases; unmatched junction nucleotides: 11. CDR3 length equals 16 residues. CDR1 and CDR2 (germline): SGHAT, FQNNGV. CDR3 sequence reads: CASPFGLAGARGELFF. For the CDR3, the DNA is TGTGCCAGCCCCTTTGGACTAGCGGGAGCTAGGGGGGAGCTGTTTTTT.

The V call is TRBV2, the J call TRBJ2-5, with no clear D. In germline, CDR1 is SNHLY, CDR2 FYNNEI. This CDR3 comprises 16 residues. Trimming pared 6 bases from V and 3 bases from J, leaving 20 bases between. The CDR3: CASSRPSAREEETQYF. As DNA, the CDR3 is TGTGCCAGCAGCCGTCCAAGTGCCCGAGAAGAAGAGACCCAGTACTTC. Complete variable domain (other parts from reference TRBV2 and TRBJ2-5): EPEVTQTPSHQVTQMGQEVILRCVPISNHLYFYWYRQILGQKVEFLVSFYNNEISEKSEIFDDQFSVERPDGSNFTLKIRSTKLEDSAMYFCASSRPSAREEETQYFGPGTRLLVL.

V is TRBV6-1 and J is TRBJ2-7, with 7 nucleotides matching TRBD1. CDR1 is MNHNS, CDR2 SASEGT, per germline. V shed 5 bases, J shed 3 bases, and the junction held 7 bases outside the gene matches. The CDR3 has 14 residues. The CDR3 loop is CASSPRQGFYEQYF. Written as DNA, the CDR3 is TGTGCCAGCAGTCCACGACAGGGTTTCTACGAGCAGTACTTC.

The V and J genes are TRBV10-1 and TRBJ1-2, with 7 bases lining up with TRBD1. Germline CDR1 reads WNHNN; CDR2 reads SYGVQD (reference sequence). The junction had 7 bases not matched to a gene; V was cut back by 5 bases and J by 7 bases. The CDR3 length is 13 residues. The CDR3 sequence: CASSYDRDTGYTF. In DNA, the CDR3 is TGCGCCAGCAGTTACGACAGGGATACTGGCTACACCTTC.